This TCR beta chain is drawn from a study of CD8 T cells in ankylosing spondylitis. Findings and limits, study-wide: Made up of eight or nine highly homologous variants, a TCR beta motif appeared characteristic of ankylosing spondylitis blood. Matched synovial fluid from ankylosing spondylitis patients was reported to be enriched for disease-linked clones.

The sample holds many counts of this clonotype. Antigen specificity is unknown. A quantitative 5'-RACE method, one with molecular barcodes, was used to make TCR beta libraries. TCRdb fed the 5' RACE reads into MiXCR, producing one record per CDR3 protein. The data contain about 800,000 distinct CDR3 sequences, around 11% of them singletons. The CDR3 runs 16 residues. V lost 1 base and J lost 1; bases outside the gene matches: 5. Germline V gives CDR1 DFQATT, CDR2 SNEGSKA (reference sequence). The sequenced sample was blood, either unsorted or a sorted T cell fraction (not recorded which). The gene calls are TRBV20-1 and TRBJ1-5; 9 nucleotides align to TRBD1. The receptor was derived from a male donor with ankylosing spondylitis. CDR3: CSARADRGKSNQPQHF. The DNA of the CDR3 is TGCAGTGCTAGAGCGGACAGGGGAAAGAGCAATCAGCCCCAGCATTTT.